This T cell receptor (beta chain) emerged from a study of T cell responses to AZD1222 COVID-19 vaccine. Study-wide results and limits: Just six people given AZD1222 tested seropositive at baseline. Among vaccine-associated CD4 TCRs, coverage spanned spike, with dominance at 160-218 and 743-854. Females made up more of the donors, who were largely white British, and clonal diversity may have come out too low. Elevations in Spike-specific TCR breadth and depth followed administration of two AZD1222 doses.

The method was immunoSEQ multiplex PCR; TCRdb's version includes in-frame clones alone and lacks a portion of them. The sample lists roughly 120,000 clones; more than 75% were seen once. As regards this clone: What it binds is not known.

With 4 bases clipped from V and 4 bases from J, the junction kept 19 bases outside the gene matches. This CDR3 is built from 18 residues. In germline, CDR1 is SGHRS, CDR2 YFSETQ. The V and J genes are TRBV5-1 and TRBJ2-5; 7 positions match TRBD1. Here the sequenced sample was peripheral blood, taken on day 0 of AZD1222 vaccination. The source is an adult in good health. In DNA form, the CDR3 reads TGCGCCAGCAGCCGTACCACAACGAGAATTAGGACAGGAGAGACCCAGTACTTC. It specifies CASSRTTTRIRTGETQYF.